This TCR beta chain was identified during a study of T cell responses to AZD1222 COVID-19 vaccine. CDR3 length: 20 amino acids. With V trimmed by 1 base and J by 1 base, 14 bases remained unmatched. CDR1 and CDR2 (germline): SGHTA, FQGTGA. This table comes from immunoSEQ multiplex PCR, and its TCRdb copy is limited to in-frame clones, with some not included. The sample records 200,000 to 250,000 clones, approximately 94% being singletons. The chain is built from TRBV7-3 and TRBJ2-2; the match to TRBD2 covers 8 bases. The sample consisted of peripheral blood, taken 28 days after the second dose of the MenACWY control vaccine. The TCR sequence derives from an adult who received the MenACWY meningococcal vaccine as a control. The CDR3 loop is CASSLNIRGGPSLNTGELFF. Written as DNA, the CDR3 is TGTGCCAGCAGCTTAAATATACGCGGGGGGCCCTCCTTGAACACCGGGGAGCTGTTTTTT. Variable domain in full (rest from reference TRBV7-3 and TRBJ2-2): GAGVSQTPSNKVTEKGKYVELRCDPISGHTALYWYRQSLGQGPEFLIYFQGTGAADDSGLPNDRFFAVRPEGSVSTLKIQRTERGDSAVYLCASSLNIRGGPSLNTGELFFGEGSRLTVL.